This T cell receptor (beta chain) was obtained from a study of blood T cell repertoires in COVID-19. About the study: Collection of acute and convalescent COVID-19 samples took place in the United States, Italy and Spain.

In the authors' workflow: Amplifying reference gene primers gave estimates of nucleated cell counts. Clones were read by immunoSEQ multiplex PCR, and TCRdb kept only the in-frame ones, dropping some. V, J and clone size are taken as reported in that table, and D and trimming were inferred from the DNA itself. The sample has approximately 290,000 clones; about 88% are singletons. Per the germline V gene, CDR1 is MNHEY and CDR2 is SMNVEV (reference sequence). Trimming removed 4 bases at V and 4 bases at J, with 17 bases between. The CDR3 totals 16 residues. This sequence was found in a woman aged 55-70 years with acute or convalescent COVID-19. The rearrangement links TRBV27 to TRBJ2-1; D remains unclear. The material sequenced was peripheral blood. This chain's CDR3 is CASSSLRTSVYNEQFF. CDR3 sequence (DNA): TGTGCCAGCAGTTCCCTTCGAACGTCGGTATACAATGAGCAGTTCTTC.